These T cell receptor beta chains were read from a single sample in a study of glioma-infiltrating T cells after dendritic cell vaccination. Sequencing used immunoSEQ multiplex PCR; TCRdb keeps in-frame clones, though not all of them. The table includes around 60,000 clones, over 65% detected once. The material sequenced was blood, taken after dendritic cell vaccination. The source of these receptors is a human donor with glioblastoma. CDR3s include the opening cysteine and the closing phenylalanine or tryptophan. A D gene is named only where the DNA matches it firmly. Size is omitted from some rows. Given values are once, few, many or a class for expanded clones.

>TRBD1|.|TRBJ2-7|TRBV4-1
CASSRDRVLHEQYF
TGCGCCAGCAGCCGGGACAGGGTGCTCCACGAGCAGTACTTC
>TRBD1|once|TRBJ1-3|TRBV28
CASSIVDRASGDTIYF
TGTGCCAGCAGCATAGTTGACAGGGCTTCCGGGGACACCATATATTTT
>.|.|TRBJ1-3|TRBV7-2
CASSLVWTALGNTIYF
TGTGCCAGCAGCTTAGTTTGGACAGCCCTAGGAAACACCATATATTTT
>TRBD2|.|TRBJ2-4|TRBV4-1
CASSQSSTGLAGDWAKNIQYF
TGCGCCAGCAGCCAATCCTCGACGGGGCTAGCGGGGGATTGGGCCAAAAACATTCAGTACTTC
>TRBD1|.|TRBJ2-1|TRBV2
CAIQGAVRSYNEQFF
TGTGCCATTCAGGGGGCGGTTCGCTCCTACAATGAGCAGTTCTTC
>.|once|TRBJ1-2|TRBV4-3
CASSQDFQGRGYGYTF
TGCGCCAGCAGCCAAGATTTCCAGGGAAGGGGCTATGGCTACACCTTC
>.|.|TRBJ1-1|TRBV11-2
CASSLVSYEAFF
TGTGCCAGCAGCTTAGTTTCGTATGAAGCTTTCTTT
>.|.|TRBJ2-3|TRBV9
CASRQGPSTDTQYF
TGTGCCAGCAGGCAGGGGCCCTCTACAGATACGCAGTATTTT
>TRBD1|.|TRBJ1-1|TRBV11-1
CASSFDRVNTEAFF
TGTGCCAGCAGCTTCGACAGGGTGAACACTGAAGCTTTCTTT
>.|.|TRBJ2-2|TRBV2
CASSRDTANTGELFF
TGTGCCAGCAGTAGGGACACCGCGAACACCGGGGAGCTGTTTTTT
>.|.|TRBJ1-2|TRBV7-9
CASSSQGIGYTF
TGTGCCAGCAGCTCCCAGGGGATTGGCTACACCTTC
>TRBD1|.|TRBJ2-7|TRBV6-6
CASSGTAYEQYF
TGTGCCAGCAGTGGGACAGCATACGAGCAGTACTTC
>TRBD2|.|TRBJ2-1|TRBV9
CASSVGTSGGDNEQFF
TGTGCCAGCAGCGTAGGGACTAGCGGGGGGGACAATGAGCAGTTCTTC
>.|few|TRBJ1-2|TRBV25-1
CASSPGDYGYTF
TGTGCCAGCAGCCCAGGGGACTATGGCTACACCTTC
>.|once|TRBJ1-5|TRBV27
CASSFQQGGNQPQHF
TGTGCCAGCAGTTTCCAACAGGGAGGCAATCAGCCCCAGCATTTT
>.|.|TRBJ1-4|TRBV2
CASSEYLSGNEKLFF
TGTGCCAGCAGTGAATATCTTTCCGGTAATGAAAAACTGTTTTTT
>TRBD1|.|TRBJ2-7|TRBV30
CAWSVTTGSRRVLNEQYF
TGTGCCTGGAGTGTAACGACAGGGTCCCGCAGGGTCCTCAACGAGCAGTACTTC
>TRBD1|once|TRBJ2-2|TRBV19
CASSTGTGGTGELFF
TGTGCCAGTAGTACCGGGACAGGAGGCACCGGGGAGCTGTTTTTT
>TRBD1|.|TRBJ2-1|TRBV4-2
CASSPPGTGPNEQFF
TGTGCCAGCAGCCCCCCCGGGACAGGGCCCAATGAGCAGTTCTTC
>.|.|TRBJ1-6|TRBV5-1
CASSLGFGQITPLHF
TGCGCCAGCAGCTTGGGCTTCGGACAGATTACGCCCCTCCACTTT
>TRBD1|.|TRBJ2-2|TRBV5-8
CAIARQGHYTTGELFF
TGTGCCATCGCTCGACAGGGACATTATACCACCGGGGAGCTGTTTTTT
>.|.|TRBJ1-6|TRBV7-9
CASQRGSSYNSPLHF
TGTGCCAGCCAACGGGGGAGCTCCTATAATTCACCCCTCCACTTT
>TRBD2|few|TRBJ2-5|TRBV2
CASMGTSAHETQYF
TGTGCCAGCATGGGGACTAGCGCCCACGAGACCCAGTACTTC
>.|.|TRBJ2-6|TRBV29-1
CSVEGERSYSGANVLTF
TGCAGCGTTGAAGGCGAACGATCCTACTCTGGGGCCAACGTCCTGACTTTC
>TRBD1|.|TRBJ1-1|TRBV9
CASSETRDRLNTEAFF
TGTGCCAGCAGCGAGACCCGGGACAGGCTGAACACTGAAGCTTTCTTT
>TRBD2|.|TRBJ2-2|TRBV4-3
CASSLGLAGGLFGELFF
TGCGCCAGCAGCCTCGGACTAGCGGGGGGGCTTTTCGGGGAGCTGTTTTTT
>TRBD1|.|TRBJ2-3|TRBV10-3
CAISESTGGRTDTQYF
TGTGCCATCAGTGAGTCTACAGGGGGGCGCACAGATACGCAGTATTTT
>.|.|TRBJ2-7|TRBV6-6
CASTLGGYYEQYF
TGTGCCAGCACCTTAGGCGGGTACTACGAGCAGTACTTC
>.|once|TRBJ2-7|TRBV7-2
CASSFGRGGPRSYEQYF
TGTGCCAGCAGCTTTGGGCGGGGCGGTCCTCGCTCCTACGAGCAGTACTTC
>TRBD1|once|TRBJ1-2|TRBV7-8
CASSPRQGSGYTF
TGTGCCAGCAGCCCCAGACAGGGCTCAGGCTACACCTTC
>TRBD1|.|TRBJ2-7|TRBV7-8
CASSLPGQGPYEQYF
TGTGCCAGCAGCTTGCCGGGACAGGGACCCTACGAGCAGTACTTC
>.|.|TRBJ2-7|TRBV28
CASSYSAGRRFEQYF
TGTGCCAGCAGTTACTCAGCTGGGAGAAGATTCGAGCAGTACTTC
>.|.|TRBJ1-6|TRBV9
CASSVEGRRNSPLHF
TGTGCCAGCAGCGTAGAGGGGCGTCGTAATTCACCCCTCCACTTT
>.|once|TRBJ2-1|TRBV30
CAWRQVAYNEQFF
TGTGCCTGGAGGCAGGTCGCCTACAATGAGCAGTTCTTC
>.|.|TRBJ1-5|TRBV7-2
CASSLAGGPPNQPQHF
TGTGCCAGCAGCTTAGCGGGTGGGCCTCCCAATCAGCCCCAGCATTTT
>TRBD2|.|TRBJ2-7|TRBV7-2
CASSLVGTSDREQYF
TGTGCCAGCAGCTTAGTCGGGACTAGTGATCGCGAGCAGTACTTC
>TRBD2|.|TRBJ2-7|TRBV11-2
CASSLDPSGGAYEQYF
TGTGCCAGCAGCTTAGATCCTAGCGGGGGGGCCTACGAGCAGTACTTC
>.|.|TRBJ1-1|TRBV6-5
CASSYAWGDTEAFF
TGTGCCAGCAGTTACGCGTGGGGGGACACTGAAGCTTTCTTT
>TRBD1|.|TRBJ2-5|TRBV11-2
CASSLGTGSGETQYF
TGTGCCAGCAGCTTAGGGACAGGGAGTGGGGAGACCCAGTACTTC
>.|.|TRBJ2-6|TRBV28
CASKFRFTGANVLTF
TGTGCCAGCAAGTTCCGGTTCACTGGGGCCAACGTCCTGACTTTC
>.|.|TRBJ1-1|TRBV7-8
CASSLAPGGLNTEAFF
TGTGCCAGCAGCTTAGCCCCCGGGGGGTTGAACACTGAAGCTTTCTTT
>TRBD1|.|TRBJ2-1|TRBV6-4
CASSDGQANEQFF
TGTGCCAGCAGTGACGGACAGGCCAATGAGCAGTTCTTC
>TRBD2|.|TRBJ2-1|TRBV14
CASSQAGTSGGPTYNEQFF
TGTGCCAGCAGCCAAGCCGGGACTAGCGGGGGCCCAACCTACAATGAGCAGTTCTTC
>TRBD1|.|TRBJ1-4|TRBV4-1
CASSPRTGSLGTNEKLFF
TGCGCCAGCAGCCCTCGGACAGGGTCACTCGGAACTAATGAAAAACTGTTTTTT
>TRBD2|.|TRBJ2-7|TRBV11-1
CASSSRGAHSYEQYF
TGTGCCAGCAGCTCGCGGGGGGCCCACTCCTACGAGCAGTACTTC
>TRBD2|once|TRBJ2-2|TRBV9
CASSTSVRAGGRTGELFF
TGTGCCAGCAGCACATCGGTGAGAGCGGGGGGGCGCACCGGGGAGCTGTTTTTT
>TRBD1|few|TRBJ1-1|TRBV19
CASTIRQGNTEAFF
TGTGCCAGTACCATACGACAGGGAAACACTGAAGCTTTCTTT
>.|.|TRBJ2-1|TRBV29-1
CSAEKGAEQFF
TGCAGCGCAGAAAAGGGAGCTGAGCAGTTCTTC
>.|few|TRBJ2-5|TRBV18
CASSPMVGLPAGETQYF
TGTGCCAGCTCACCTATGGTAGGACTCCCGGCGGGAGAGACCCAGTACTTC
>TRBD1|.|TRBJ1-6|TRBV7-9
CASSLLGGGSPLHF
TGTGCCAGCAGCTTACTAGGGGGCGGGTCACCCCTCCACTTT
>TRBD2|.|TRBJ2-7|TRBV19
CASSGLGTSYEQYF
TGTGCCTCCTCGGGACTAGGGACCTCCTACGAGCAGTACTTC
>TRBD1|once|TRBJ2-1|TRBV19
CASSIAGQGVNEQFF
TGTGCCAGTAGTATAGCCGGACAGGGGGTAAATGAGCAGTTCTTC
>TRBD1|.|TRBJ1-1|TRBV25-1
CASEGQAQGRAFF
TGTGCCAGCGAAGGACAGGCTCAAGGCCGAGCTTTCTTT
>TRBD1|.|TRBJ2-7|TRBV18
CASSPGTGTPHEQYF
TGTGCCAGCTCACCAGGGACAGGGACCCCCCACGAGCAGTACTTC
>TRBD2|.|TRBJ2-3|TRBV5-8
CASSGLAGGRDTQYF
TGTGCCAGCAGCGGGCTAGCGGGGGGCCGGGATACGCAGTATTTT
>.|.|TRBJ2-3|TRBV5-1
CASSLMESTDTQYF
TGCGCCAGCAGCTTAATGGAGAGCACAGATACGCAGTATTTT
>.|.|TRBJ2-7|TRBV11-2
CASSLRPGTYEQYF
TGTGCCAGCAGCTTACGCCCAGGGACCTACGAGCAGTACTTC
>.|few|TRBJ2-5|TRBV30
CAWSVWAAGGQETQYF
TGTGCCTGGAGTGTATGGGCAGCAGGTGGGCAAGAGACCCAGTACTTC
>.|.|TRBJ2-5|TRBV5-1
CASSLARETTQETQYF
TGCGCCAGCAGCTTGGCCAGGGAAACCACCCAAGAGACCCAGTACTTC